The present T cell receptor (beta chain) was sequenced within a study of cytomegalovirus exposure and HLA in healthy donors. Study-wide results and caveats: Most likely, a cluster of highly shared sequence variants arose as a sequencing artifact. In a later analysis, DRB1 alleles had the most associated TCRs; HLA-C alleles the fewest. No immune exposure information besides CMV serostatus was available.

This cohort consisted of healthy bone marrow donors. Primers included in the PCR were 60 Vbeta and 13 Jbeta primers. Profiled with immunoSEQ multiplex PCR; TCRdb holds only in-frame clones, not every one. The table has around 120,000 clones, 65% to 80% seen once. Concerning this clone: Antigen specificity is unknown.

In germline, CDR1 is LNHDA, CDR2 SQIVND (reference sequence). J gave up 6 bases and V 5 bases, and 6 bases lay outside the gene matches. CDR3 length equals 15 residues. The source material was PBMCs. This clonotype originated in a man aged 25 to 40 in good health and CMV-seronegative. This rearrangement joins TRBV19 to TRBJ1-6, with 8 bases lining up with TRBD1. The CDR3 is CASSPRDRGNSPLHF. The CDR3 DNA follows: TGTGCCAGTAGTCCCCGAGACAGGGGTAATTCACCCCTCCACTTT.